This T cell receptor (beta chain) was identified during a study of control samples from healthy donors and cancer patients. CDR1 and CDR2 from the germline V gene are LNHDA and SQIVND (reference sequence). This CDR3 spans 14 amino acids. The ends lost 4 bases at V and 2 bases at J; junction bases unmatched: 4. The assay was immunoSEQ multiplex PCR, and TCRdb's table has in-frame clones only and misses some. The sample shows about 58,000 clones, around 87% of them seen only once. The origin of this receptor is a woman aged 55-75 years with lung cancer. The genes are TRBV19 and TRBJ2-7; 8 nucleotides match TRBD1. The sequenced sample consisted of PBMCs. The CDR3 here is CASSTGTGPYEQYF. Here the CDR3 DNA reads TGTGCCAGTAGTACCGGGACAGGACCCTACGAGCAGTACTTC.